This T cell receptor (beta chain) stems from a study of blood T cell repertoires in COVID-19. TCRdb's table, derived via immunoSEQ multiplex PCR, lists solely in-frame clones and lacks some. The repertoire includes some 510,000 clones, roughly 90% of them detected once, and about 2% sits in the top ten. Trimming shortened V by 0 bases and J by 8 bases, and 26 bases separated the two germline ends. Looked up from germline, CDR1 is MGHRA and CDR2 is YSYEKL. The CDR3 runs to 19 residues. The rearrangement uses TRBV4-1 and TRBJ2-1; possible D gene TRBD2, 6 bases. Sequencing used PBMCs or T cells enriched from blood (not recorded which). The TCR originated in a woman aged 40 to 50 who had recovered from COVID-19. CDR3: CASSQDAGNVGGGGDEQFF. CDR3 in DNA: TGCGCCAGCAGCCAAGATGCGGGAAATGTGGGGGGAGGCGGCGATGAGCAGTTCTTC.